A selection of T cell receptor beta chains follows, all from one sample in a study of shared clonotypes between healthy human individuals. Profiled with immunoSEQ multiplex PCR; TCRdb holds only in-frame clones, not every one. The sample includes roughly 700,000 clones, 90% of them seen just once. Material for sequencing was memory CD8+ T cells from PBMCs. The receptor set was obtained from a man aged 18 to 35 in good health. Some clones in this sample may be carry-over from other donors' samples. The conserved cysteine and the conserved F or W are not part of the CDR3 here. Each record gives: D gene, V gene, CDR3 protein. A D gene is named only where the DNA matches it firmly.

TRBD1,TRBV27,ASSTGGSFLQPQH
-,TRBV7-9,ASSLRLPGTDTQY
-,TRBV2,ASSDVGSSPLH
TRBD1,TRBV4-1,ASSRPGQGDNEKLF
-,TRBV5-1,ASSLRGFPTSSPSGEQY
-,TRBV10-3,AISESAGSGRTDTQY
TRBD2,TRBV4-1,ASSQVGGGEQY
TRBD2,TRBV5-4,ASTRGGPEREGVKEQF
-,TRBV2,ASSDRSSSYNEQF
-,TRBV30,AWSGIEQGPNEKLF
-,TRBV28,ASYHQRDRYYGYT
-,TRBV9,ASSVHPGLGGNTIY
TRBD2,TRBV2,ASGRETSGASTDTQY
-,TRBV27,ATRFSRTGELF
TRBD1,TRBV6-5,ASSQRDSPYEQY
-,TRBV11-2,ASRADANIQY
-,TRBV4-2,ASSPRRRGNTGELF
TRBD1,TRBV7-9,ASSFSTGGDEQY
-,TRBV10-3,AISDGTPTAYEQY
-,TRBV28,ASRPTTANTGELF
-,TRBV7-8,ASALANEKLF